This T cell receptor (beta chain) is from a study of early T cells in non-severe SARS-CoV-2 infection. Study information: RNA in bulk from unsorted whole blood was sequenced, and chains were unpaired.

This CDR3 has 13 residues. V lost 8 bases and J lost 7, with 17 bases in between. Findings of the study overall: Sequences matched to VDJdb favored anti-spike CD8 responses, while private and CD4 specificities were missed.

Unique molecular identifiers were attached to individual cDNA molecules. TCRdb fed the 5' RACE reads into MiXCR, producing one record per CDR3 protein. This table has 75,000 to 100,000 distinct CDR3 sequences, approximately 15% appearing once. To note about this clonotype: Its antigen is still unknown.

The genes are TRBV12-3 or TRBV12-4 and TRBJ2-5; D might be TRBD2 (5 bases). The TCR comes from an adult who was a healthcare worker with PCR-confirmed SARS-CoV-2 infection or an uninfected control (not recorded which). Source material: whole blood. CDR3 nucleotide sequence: TGTGCCAGCGCGGGCCTGTCGTATGGGACCCAGTACTTC. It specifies CASAGLSYGTQYF.